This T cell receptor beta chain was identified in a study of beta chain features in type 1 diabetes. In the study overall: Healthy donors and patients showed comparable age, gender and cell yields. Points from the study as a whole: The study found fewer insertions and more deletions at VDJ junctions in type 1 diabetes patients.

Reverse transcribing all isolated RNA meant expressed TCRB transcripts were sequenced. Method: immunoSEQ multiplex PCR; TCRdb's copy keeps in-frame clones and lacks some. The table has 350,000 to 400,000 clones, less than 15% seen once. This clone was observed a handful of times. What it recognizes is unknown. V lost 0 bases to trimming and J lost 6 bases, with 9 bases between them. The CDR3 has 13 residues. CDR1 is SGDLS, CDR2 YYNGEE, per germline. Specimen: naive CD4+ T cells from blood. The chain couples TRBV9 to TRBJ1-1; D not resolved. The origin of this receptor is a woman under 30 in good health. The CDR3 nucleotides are TGTGCCAGCAGCGTAGGATCCGGGGCTGAAGCTTTCTTT. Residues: CASSVGSGAEAFF.